This TCR beta chain was recorded in a study of beta chain features in type 1 diabetes. Study-level findings and limits: In cDNA sequencing, cells with high TCR expression could be over-represented. Type 1 diabetes patients had fewer VDJ junction insertions and more deletions. A possible short-template PCR bias applies equally to patients and controls.

In this sample, this clone turned up a few times. Its specificity is not known. Via CD45RO/CCR7/CD25/CD127/CD95/CD27, cells of the CD4+ naive, central memory, regulatory and stem cell-like memory subsets were sorted. V trimming: 4 bases; J trimming: 0 bases; junction bases outside the gene matches: 11. CDR3 length: 18 residues. Germline lookup yields CDR1 LGHNA and CDR2 YNFKEQ. Sequencing targeted expressed TCRB transcripts, as all isolated RNA had been reverse transcribed. Only in-frame clones appear in the TCRdb table, and some are missing; sequencing was by immunoSEQ multiplex PCR. The table includes roughly 300,000 clones, 8% detected once.

The chain is built from TRBV4-2 and TRBJ2-3; 9 positions match TRBD2. Material for sequencing was central memory CD4+ T cells from blood. The sequence was collected from a woman aged 18-30 years in good health. The CDR3 DNA sequence: TGTGCCAGCAGCCGAGGCGGGAGGGGGGACCCTAGCACAGATACGCAGTATTTT. This translates into CASSRGGRGDPSTDTQYF.